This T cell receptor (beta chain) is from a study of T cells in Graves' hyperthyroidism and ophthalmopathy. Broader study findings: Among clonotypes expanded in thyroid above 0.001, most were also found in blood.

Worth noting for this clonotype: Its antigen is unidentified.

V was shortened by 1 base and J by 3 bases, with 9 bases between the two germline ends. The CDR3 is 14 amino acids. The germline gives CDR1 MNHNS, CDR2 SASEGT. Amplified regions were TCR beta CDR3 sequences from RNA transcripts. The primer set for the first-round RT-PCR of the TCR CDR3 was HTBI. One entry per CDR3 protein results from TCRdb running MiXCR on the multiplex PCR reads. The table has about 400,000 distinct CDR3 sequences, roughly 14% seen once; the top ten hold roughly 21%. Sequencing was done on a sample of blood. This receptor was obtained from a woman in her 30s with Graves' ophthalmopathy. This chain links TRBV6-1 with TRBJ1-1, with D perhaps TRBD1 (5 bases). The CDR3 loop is CASSEGGIHTEAFF. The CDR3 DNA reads TGTGCCAGCAGTGAAGGGGGGATACACACTGAAGCTTTCTTT.